A single sample gave rise to the 26 T cell receptor beta chains below, sequenced in a study of somatic mutations in cytotoxic T cells in rheumatoid arthritis. Sequencing was performed with immunoSEQ multiplex PCR; in TCRdb, only in-frame clones are kept and a portion is missing. The profile shows about 20,000 clones, 86% of them singletons. The sequenced sample consisted of CD8+ T cells sorted from blood. Receptors originate from a woman aged 50 to 60 in good health.

A few counts support this clone. The chain couples TRBV27 to TRBJ2-1; TRBD1 is a possible D gene (5 bases). The ends were cut back, 4 bases at V and 2 bases at J, with 18 bases in the middle. This CDR3 region has 17 residues. The germline gives CDR1 MNHEY, CDR2 SMNVEV (reference sequence). The CDR3 sequence is CASSSLSWGRAYNEQFF. As DNA, the CDR3 is TGTGCCAGCAGTTCCCTCTCGTGGGGCAGGGCCTACAATGAGCAGTTCTTC.

V is TRBV6-5 and J is TRBJ1-1, with 10 bases that match TRBD1. The CDR3 covers 15 residues. The germline gives CDR1 MNHEY, CDR2 SVGAGI. Losses at the gene ends were 5 bases for V and 2 bases for J; bases not matched to a gene: 5. As DNA, the CDR3 is TGTGCCAGCAGTGGCGGGACAGGGGTAAACACTGAAGCTTTCTTT. Its protein product is CASSGGTGVNTEAFF.

The chain links TRBV19 to TRBJ1-5; weak D call: TRBD1 (6 bases). In germline, CDR1 is LNHDA, CDR2 SQIVND (reference sequence). Trimming took off 3 bases at V and 5 bases at J, with 14 bases between the two ends. This CDR3 is 15 amino acids long. The CDR3 DNA follows: TGTGCCAGTAGTATGATGCAGGGGTGGGATCAGCCCCAGCATTTT. Amino acid sequence: CASSMMQGWDQPQHF.

The rearrangement joins TRBV21-1 to TRBJ1-4; the table's D call, TRBD1, has no DNA check behind it. TRBV21-1 is a pseudogene locus. The CDR3 contains 12 residues. The CDR3, as DNA: TGTGCCGGACAGGGGGCCGTTGAAAAACTGTTTTTT. Its translation: CAGQGAVEKLFF.

The rearrangement uses TRBV6-5 and TRBJ1-1, with D unclear. There are 12 residues in the CDR3. Germline V gene data show CDR1 as MNHEY and CDR2 as SVGAGI. The V and J ends lost 2 bases and 6 bases respectively, with 7 bases between them. CDR3 bases: TGTGCCAGCAGTTACGGGAGCTCTGAAGCTTTCTTT. Protein sequence: CASSYGSSEAFF.

The chain carries TRBV28 and TRBJ2-7, with 9 bases aligning to TRBD1. The CDR3 has 13 amino acids. Germline assignment: CDR1 MDHEN and CDR2 SYDVKM. Unmatched junction bases numbered 3, after V lost 5 bases and J lost 4 bases. The CDR3 here is CASSRDRAYEQYV. CDR3 DNA: TGTGCCAGCAGTCGGGACAGGGCTTACGAGCAGTACGTC.

J is TRBJ1-1 and V is TRBV6-6; D not resolved. The ends were cut back, 6 bases at V and 7 bases at J, with 9 bases in the middle. There are 11 residues in the CDR3. Germline loops: CDR1 MNHNY, CDR2 SVGAGI (reference sequence). The CDR3 protein is CASRSGIEAFF. Here the CDR3 DNA reads TGTGCCAGCAGAAGTGGGATTGAAGCTTTCTTT.

V gene TRBV19 combines with J gene TRBJ2-7; possible D gene TRBD1, 5 bases. CDR1 and CDR2 from the germline V gene are LNHDA and SQIVND (reference sequence). The CDR3 length is 13 residues. The germline V and J ends were trimmed by 2 bases and 4 bases, with 9 bases remaining between them. CDR3 region: CASSISGSYEQYF. CDR3 nucleotides: TGTGCCAGTAGTATATCAGGGTCTTACGAGCAGTACTTC.

This clone was detected a few times. The gene calls are TRBV4-3 and TRBJ1-1; D unclear. The CDR3 loop spans 14 amino acids. V was shortened by 1 base and J by 2 bases, with 8 bases between the two germline ends. Looked up from germline, CDR1 is LGHNA and CDR2 is YSLEER. CDR3 nucleotides: TGCGCCAGCAGCCAAGGGGCCGTTAACACTGAAGCTTTCTTT. Amino acids: CASSQGAVNTEAFF.

The chain combines TRBV6-5 with TRBJ2-1, with D unclear. Deletions cut 0 bases from V and 6 bases from J, with 9 bases between. From germline, CDR1 is MNHEY and CDR2 SVGAGI. The CDR3 loop spans 14 amino acids. This CDR3 reads CASSYSFSINEQFF. DNA of the CDR3: TGTGCCAGCAGTTACTCGTTCTCGATCAATGAGCAGTTCTTC.

This clone has more than one count but fewer than ten. This chain connects TRBV18 to TRBJ2-1; tentatively, D is TRBD1 (5 bases). Germline CDR1 reads KGHSH; CDR2 reads LQKENI. The V end lost 3 bases, the J end lost 7 bases, and 16 bases lay between the germline ends. The CDR3 consists of 15 residues. The DNA for the CDR3 is TGTGCCAGCTCACCCCTCCCGGACACCTCGAATGAGCAGTTCTTC. Translation: CASSPLPDTSNEQFF.

The rearrangement joins TRBV5-1 to TRBJ2-7, with a possible D match to TRBD1 (6 bases). CDR3 length equals 15 residues. Germline V gene lookup returns CDR1 SGHRS and CDR2 YFSETQ. Trimming cost V 2 bases and J 2 bases, with 14 bases left between them. CDR3 in amino acids: CASSLRTETTYEQYF. The CDR3 bases are TGCGCCAGCAGCTTAAGGACAGAGACCACCTACGAGCAGTACTTC.

This clone was seen only a few times. The chain is built from TRBV9 and TRBJ1-4, with 7 nucleotides matching TRBD1. This CDR3 has 13 amino acids. V gave up 3 bases and J gave up 8 bases; unmatched junction bases: 4. The V gene's germline CDR1 is SGDLS and CDR2 YYNGEE. The CDR3 region has the DNA TGTGCCAGCAGCGAAGGGGGCGAGGAAAAACTGTTTTTT. Its protein product is CASSEGGEEKLFF. The complete variable domain, with remaining parts taken from reference TRBV9 and TRBJ1-4, reads DSGVTQTPKHLITATGQRVTLRCSPRSGDLSVYWYQQSLDQGLQFLIQYYNGEERAKGNILERFSAQQFPDLHSELNLSSLELGDSALYFCASSEGGEEKLFFGSGTQLSVL.

The CDR3 bases are TGTGCCAGTAACACCCCGGGGTCTGGAAACACCATATATTTT. Amino acids: CASNTPGSGNTIYF. V usage is TRBV19 and J usage is TRBJ1-3; D is uncertain. This CDR3 contains 14 residues. Trimming removed 7 bases at V and 1 base at J, with 11 bases between. Germline assignment: CDR1 LNHDA and CDR2 SQIVND (reference sequence).

The genes are TRBV28 and TRBJ1-2; 7 bases line up with TRBD1. J was trimmed by 5 bases and V by 8 bases; bases with no gene match: 5. The germline V gene has CDR1 MDHEN and CDR2 SYDVKM. The CDR3 loop spans 12 amino acids. The CDR3 nucleotides are TGTGCCAGCCACGGACAGGCTTATGGCTACACCTTC. It is translated as CASHGQAYGYTF.

The V gene is TRBV9, the J gene TRBJ2-5; TRBD2 matches 12 bases. The trim removed 4 bases at V and 2 bases at J, leaving 6 bases unmatched. The CDR3 runs to 16 residues. From germline, CDR1 is SGDLS and CDR2 YYNGEE. The CDR3 is CASSFTGLAGQETQYF. CDR3 bases: TGTGCCAGCAGCTTTACGGGACTAGCGGGTCAAGAGACCCAGTACTTC.

V and J are TRBV7-6 and TRBJ2-5; 8 bases are shared with TRBD2. V lost 0 bases and J lost 4; bases outside the gene matches: 10. The CDR3 covers 17 residues. The germline gives CDR1 SGHVS, CDR2 FNYEAQ. As DNA, the CDR3 is TGTGCCAGCAGCTTAGCGCCGGGCGGGCTAGCGGGAGAGACCCAGTACTTC. This encodes CASSLAPGGLAGETQYF.

This clone was seen a single time. The CDR3 nucleotides are TGCGCCAGCAGCCCCCCGGGACAGATAGAAGCTTTCTTT. Its translation: CASSPPGQIEAFF. The V call is TRBV4-1, the J call TRBJ1-1, with 7 bases fitting TRBD1. The germline V gene encodes CDR1 MGHRA and CDR2 YSYEKL. V shed 4 bases, J shed 8 bases, and the junction held 7 bases outside the gene matches. This CDR3 comprises 13 residues.

The V gene is TRBV7-2, the J gene TRBJ2-3; 8 positions agree with TRBD2. The trim removed 2 bases at V and 0 bases at J, leaving 10 bases unmatched. The CDR3 covers 18 residues. In germline, CDR1 is SGHTA, CDR2 FQGNSA. The CDR3 nucleotides are TGTGCCAGCAGCTTACAGCTGCGGGGGGTTCCTAGCACAGATACGCAGTATTTT. Its protein product is CASSLQLRGVPSTDTQYF.

V is TRBV6-4 and J is TRBJ2-3; D unresolved. The germline V gene encodes CDR1 MRHNA and CDR2 SNTAGT. This CDR3 spans 14 amino acids. V lost 2 bases and J lost 4, with 10 bases in between. In DNA form, the CDR3 reads TGTGCCAGCAGTGACAAGGGTGGGGCAGATACGCAGTATTTT. It is translated as CASSDKGGADTQYF.

The V gene is TRBV4-3, the J gene TRBJ1-3, with D uncertain. Germline V gene data show CDR1 as LGHNA and CDR2 as YSLEER. This CDR3 spans 15 amino acids. Trimming pared 2 bases from V and 0 bases from J, leaving 8 bases between. In DNA, the CDR3 is TGCGCCAGCAGCCAACAGTCCAGCTCTGGAAACACCATATATTTT. It encodes CASSQQSSSGNTIYF.

The rearrangement links TRBV19 to TRBJ2-1; D remains ambiguous. The CDR3 is 13 residues long. The V end lost 3 bases, the J end lost 4 bases, and 7 bases lay between the germline ends. Looked up from germline, CDR1 is LNHDA and CDR2 is SQIVND (reference sequence). The CDR3 loop reads CASSIGDYNEQFF. CDR3 coding DNA: TGTGCCAGTAGTATTGGGGATTACAATGAGCAGTTCTTC.

In its sample, this clone ranks as medium-sized (0.01 to 0.1%). The V and J genes are TRBV25-1 and TRBJ1-5; D is ambiguous. Trimming removed 4 bases from V and 0 bases from J, with 7 bases in between. The CDR3 loop spans 14 amino acids. CDR1 and CDR2 (germline): MGHDK, SYGVNS. CDR3 bases: TGTGCCAGCAGTGGGAGAGATAGCAATCAGCCCCAGCATTTT. Protein sequence: CASSGRDSNQPQHF.

This clone has a handful of counts. The rearrangement uses TRBV6-5 and TRBJ2-1, with TRBD1 matching 9 bases. This CDR3 region has 15 residues. CDR1 is MNHEY and CDR2 is SVGAGI in the germline V gene. Unmatched junction bases numbered 10, after V lost 5 bases and J lost 8 bases. The CDR3 sequence is CASSPTGGSWYEQFF. DNA for the CDR3: TGTGCCAGCAGTCCAACAGGGGGCTCGTGGTATGAGCAGTTCTTC.

The chain combines TRBV2 with TRBJ1-1; D may be TRBD1 (5 bases). Germline V gene lookup returns CDR1 SNHLY and CDR2 FYNNEI. V was cut by 4 bases and J by 7 bases, with 13 bases left in between. CDR3 length equals 13 residues. CDR3 bases: TGTGCCAGCAGTGCGTGGTGGGGGAGTGAAGCTTTCTTT. Protein: CASSAWWGSEAFF. Together with reference TRBV2 and TRBJ1-1, the CDR3 gives the full variable domain: EPEVTQTPSHQVTQMGQEVILRCVPISNHLYFYWYRQILGQKVEFLVSFYNNEISEKSEIFDDQFSVERPDGSNFTLKIRSTKLEDSAMYFCASSAWWGSEAFFGQGTRLTVV.

The CDR3 is CASSIWGAVESMNTEAFF. The CDR3 DNA follows: TGCGCCAGCAGCATTTGGGGTGCCGTCGAAAGTATGAACACTGAAGCTTTCTTT. The chain combines TRBV5-1 with TRBJ1-1; D not resolved. The ends were cut back, 4 bases at V and 0 bases at J, with 22 bases in the middle. Germline CDR1 and CDR2: SGHRS and YFSETQ. The CDR3 totals 18 residues.